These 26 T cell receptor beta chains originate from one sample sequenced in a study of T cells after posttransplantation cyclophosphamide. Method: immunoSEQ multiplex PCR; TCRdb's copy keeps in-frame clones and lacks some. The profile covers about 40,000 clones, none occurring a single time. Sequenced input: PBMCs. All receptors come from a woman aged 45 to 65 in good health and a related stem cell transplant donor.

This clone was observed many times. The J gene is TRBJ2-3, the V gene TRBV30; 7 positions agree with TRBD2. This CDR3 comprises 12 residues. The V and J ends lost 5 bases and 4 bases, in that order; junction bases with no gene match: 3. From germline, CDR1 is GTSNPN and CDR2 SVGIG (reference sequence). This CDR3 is CAWWEGPDTQYF. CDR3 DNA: TGTGCCTGGTGGGAGGGCCCAGATACGCAGTATTTT.

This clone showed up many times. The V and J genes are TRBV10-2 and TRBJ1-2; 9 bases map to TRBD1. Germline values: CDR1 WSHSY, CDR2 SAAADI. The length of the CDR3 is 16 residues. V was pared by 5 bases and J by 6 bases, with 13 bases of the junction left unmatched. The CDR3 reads CASSLNPGQGTHGYTF. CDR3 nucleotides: TGCGCCAGCAGTCTAAATCCGGGACAGGGAACACATGGCTACACCTTC.

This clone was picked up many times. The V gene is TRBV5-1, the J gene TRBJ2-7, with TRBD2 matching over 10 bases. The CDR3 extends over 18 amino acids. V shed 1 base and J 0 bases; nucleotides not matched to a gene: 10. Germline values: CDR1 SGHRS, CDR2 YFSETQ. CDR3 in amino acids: CASSLNSGGALASYEQYF. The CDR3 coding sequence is TGCGCCAGCAGCTTGAACAGCGGGGGGGCGCTTGCCTCCTACGAGCAGTACTTC.

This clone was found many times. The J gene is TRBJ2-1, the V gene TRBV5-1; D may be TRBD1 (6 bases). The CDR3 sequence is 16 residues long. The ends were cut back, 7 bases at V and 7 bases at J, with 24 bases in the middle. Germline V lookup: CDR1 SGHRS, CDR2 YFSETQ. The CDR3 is CASLYLGAKGRNEQFF. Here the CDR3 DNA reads TGCGCCAGCCTTTACTTGGGGGCCAAGGGAAGGAATGAGCAGTTCTTC.

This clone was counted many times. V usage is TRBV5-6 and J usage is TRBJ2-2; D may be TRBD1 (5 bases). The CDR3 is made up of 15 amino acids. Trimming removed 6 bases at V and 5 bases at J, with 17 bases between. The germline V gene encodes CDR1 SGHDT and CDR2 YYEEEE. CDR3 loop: CASTEKGRQTGELFF. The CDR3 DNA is TGTGCCAGCACCGAGAAGGGCAGACAGACCGGGGAGCTGTTTTTT.

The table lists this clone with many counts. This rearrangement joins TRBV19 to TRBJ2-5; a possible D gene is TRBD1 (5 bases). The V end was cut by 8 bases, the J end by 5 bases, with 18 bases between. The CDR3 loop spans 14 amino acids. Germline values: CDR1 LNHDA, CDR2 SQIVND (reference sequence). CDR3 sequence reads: CASSTGPGLETQYF. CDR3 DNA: TGTGCCAGTTCAACAGGCCCGGGTCTGGAGACCCAGTACTTC.

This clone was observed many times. This CDR3 reads CASSVGVNYGYTF. In DNA form, the CDR3 reads TGCGCCAGCAGTGTTGGAGTTAACTATGGCTACACCTTC. The chain employs TRBV10-2 and TRBJ1-2; no reliable D call. V lost 4 bases and J lost 1, with 7 bases in between. This CDR3 spans 13 amino acids. The V gene's germline CDR1 is WSHSY and CDR2 SAAADI.

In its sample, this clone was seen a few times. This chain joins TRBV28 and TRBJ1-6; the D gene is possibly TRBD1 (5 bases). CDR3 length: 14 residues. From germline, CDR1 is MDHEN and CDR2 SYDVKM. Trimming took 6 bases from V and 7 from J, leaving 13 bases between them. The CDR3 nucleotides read TGTGCCAGCAGGTTCGGGACTGACAATTCACCCCTCCACTTT. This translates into CASRFGTDNSPLHF.

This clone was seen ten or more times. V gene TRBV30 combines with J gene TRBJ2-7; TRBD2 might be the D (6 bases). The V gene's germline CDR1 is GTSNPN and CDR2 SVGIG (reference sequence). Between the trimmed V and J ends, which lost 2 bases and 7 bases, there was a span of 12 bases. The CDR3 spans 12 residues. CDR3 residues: CAWSIGRGEQYF. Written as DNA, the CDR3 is TGTGCCTGGAGTATAGGGCGGGGTGAGCAGTACTTC.

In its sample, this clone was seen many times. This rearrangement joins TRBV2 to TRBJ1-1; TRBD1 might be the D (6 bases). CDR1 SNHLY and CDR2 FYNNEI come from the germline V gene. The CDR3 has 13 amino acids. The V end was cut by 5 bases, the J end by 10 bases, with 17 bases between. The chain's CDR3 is CASSREARGIAFF. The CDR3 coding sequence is TGTGCCAGCAGTAGAGAAGCCAGGGGAATAGCTTTCTTT.

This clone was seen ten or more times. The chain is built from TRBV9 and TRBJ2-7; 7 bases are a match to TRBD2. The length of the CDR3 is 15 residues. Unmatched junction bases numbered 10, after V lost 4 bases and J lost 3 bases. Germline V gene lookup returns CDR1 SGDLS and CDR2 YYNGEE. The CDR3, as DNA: TGTGCCAGCAGCCAGGTGGGAGGGGACCTCTACGAGCAGTACTTC. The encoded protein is CASSQVGGDLYEQYF.

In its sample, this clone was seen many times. The CDR3 bases are TGTGCCTGGAGTCGACTCAACAATGAGCAGTTCTTC. Translation: CAWSRLNNEQFF. V usage is TRBV30 and J usage is TRBJ2-1; D is ambiguous. Looked up from germline, CDR1 is GTSNPN and CDR2 is SVGIG (reference sequence). The CDR3 runs 12 residues. V was shortened by 2 bases and J by 5 bases, with 7 bases between the two germline ends.

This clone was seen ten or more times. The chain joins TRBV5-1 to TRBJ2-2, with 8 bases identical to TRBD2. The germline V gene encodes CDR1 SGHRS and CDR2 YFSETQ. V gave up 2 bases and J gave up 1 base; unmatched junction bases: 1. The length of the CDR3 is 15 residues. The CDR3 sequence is CASSFRGGNTGELFF. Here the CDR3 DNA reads TGCGCCAGCAGCTTCCGGGGGGGGAACACCGGGGAGCTGTTTTTT.

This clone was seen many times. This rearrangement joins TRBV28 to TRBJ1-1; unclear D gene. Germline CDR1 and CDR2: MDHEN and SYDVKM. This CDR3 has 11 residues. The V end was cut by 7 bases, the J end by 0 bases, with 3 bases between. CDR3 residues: CASTMNTEAFF. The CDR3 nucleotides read TGTGCCAGCACCATGAACACTGAAGCTTTCTTT.

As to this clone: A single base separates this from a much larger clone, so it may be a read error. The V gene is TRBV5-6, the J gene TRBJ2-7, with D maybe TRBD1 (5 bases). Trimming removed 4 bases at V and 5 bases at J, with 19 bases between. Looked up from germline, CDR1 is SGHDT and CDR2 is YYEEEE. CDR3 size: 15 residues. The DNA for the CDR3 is TGTGCCAGCAGCCCGACTGGGCAGGGTGAGCACGAGCAGTACTTC. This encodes CASSPTGQGEHEQYF.

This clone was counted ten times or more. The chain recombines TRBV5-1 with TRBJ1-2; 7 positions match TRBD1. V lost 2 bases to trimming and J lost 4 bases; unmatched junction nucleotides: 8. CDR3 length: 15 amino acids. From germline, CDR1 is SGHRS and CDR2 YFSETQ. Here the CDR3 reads CASSLQGGAGYGYTF. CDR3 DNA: TGCGCCAGCAGCTTACAAGGGGGCGCGGGCTATGGCTACACCTTC.

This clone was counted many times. In nucleotides, the CDR3 is TGTGCCACCGCTCGGGGGGGAACAACTAATGAAAAACTGTTTTTT. Translating it yields CATARGGTTNEKLFF. This chain joins TRBV6-5 and TRBJ1-4; the D gene is possibly TRBD1 (5 bases). Trimming pared 10 bases from V and 0 bases from J, leaving 15 bases between. The CDR3 is 15 residues long. Germline CDR1 and CDR2: MNHEY and SVGAGI.

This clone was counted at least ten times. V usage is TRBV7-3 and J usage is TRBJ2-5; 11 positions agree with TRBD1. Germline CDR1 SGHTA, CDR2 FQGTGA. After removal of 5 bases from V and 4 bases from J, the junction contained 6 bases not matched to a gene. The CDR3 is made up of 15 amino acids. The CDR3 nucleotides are TGTGCCAGCAGCACGCGGACAGGGGGCCCAGAGACCCAGTACTTC. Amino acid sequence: CASSTRTGGPETQYF.

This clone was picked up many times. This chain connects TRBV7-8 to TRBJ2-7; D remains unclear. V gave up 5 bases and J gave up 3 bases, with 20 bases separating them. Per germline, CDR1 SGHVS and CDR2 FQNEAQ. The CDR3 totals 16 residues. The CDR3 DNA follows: TGTGCCAGCAGCCCCCTTGGGTTTGCGGCGTACTACGAGCAGTACTTC. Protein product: CASSPLGFAAYYEQYF.

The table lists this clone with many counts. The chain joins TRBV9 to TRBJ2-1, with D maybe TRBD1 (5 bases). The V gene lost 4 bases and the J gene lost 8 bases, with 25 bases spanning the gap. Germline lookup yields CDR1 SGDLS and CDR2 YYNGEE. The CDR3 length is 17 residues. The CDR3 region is CASSHSGDSKLSDEQFF. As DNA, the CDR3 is TGTGCCAGCAGCCACTCCGGCGACAGTAAGCTAAGCGATGAGCAGTTCTTC. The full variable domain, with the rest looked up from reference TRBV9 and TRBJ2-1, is DSGVTQTPKHLITATGQRVTLRCSPRSGDLSVYWYQQSLDQGLQFLIQYYNGEERAKGNILERFSAQQFPDLHSELNLSSLELGDSALYFCASSHSGDSKLSDEQFFGPGTRLTVL.

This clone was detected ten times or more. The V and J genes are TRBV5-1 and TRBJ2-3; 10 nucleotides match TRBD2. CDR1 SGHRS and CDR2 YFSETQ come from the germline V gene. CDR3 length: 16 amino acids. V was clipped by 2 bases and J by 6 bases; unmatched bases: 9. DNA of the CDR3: TGCGCCAGCAGCTTTGTTGAGCGGGGGGGCGGTGATACGCAGTATTTT. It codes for CASSFVERGGGDTQYF.

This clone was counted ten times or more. CDR3 region: CASSRDRGLGEKLFF. CDR3 DNA sequence: TGCGCCAGCAGCCGGGACAGGGGGCTAGGTGAAAAACTGTTTTTT. The chain employs TRBV4-3 and TRBJ1-4; TRBD1 agrees at 12 bases. Germline lookup yields CDR1 LGHNA and CDR2 YSLEER. The CDR3 totals 15 residues. Trimming at V came to 4 bases and at J to 7 bases, leaving 4 bases not matched to a gene.

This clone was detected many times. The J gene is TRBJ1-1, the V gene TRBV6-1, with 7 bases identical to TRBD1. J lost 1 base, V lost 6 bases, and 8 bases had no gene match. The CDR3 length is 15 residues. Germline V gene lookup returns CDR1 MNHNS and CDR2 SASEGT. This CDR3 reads CASSLDRVENTEAFF. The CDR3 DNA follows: TGTGCCAGCAGCCTAGACAGGGTTGAGAACACTGAAGCTTTCTTT.

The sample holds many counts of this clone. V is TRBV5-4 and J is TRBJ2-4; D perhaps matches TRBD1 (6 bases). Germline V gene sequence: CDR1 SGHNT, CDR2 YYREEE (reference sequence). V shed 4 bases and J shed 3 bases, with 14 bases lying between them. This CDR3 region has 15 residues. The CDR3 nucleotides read TGTGCCAGCAGCCCTAAGACAGGCCACAAAAACATTCAGTACTTC. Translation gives CASSPKTGHKNIQYF.

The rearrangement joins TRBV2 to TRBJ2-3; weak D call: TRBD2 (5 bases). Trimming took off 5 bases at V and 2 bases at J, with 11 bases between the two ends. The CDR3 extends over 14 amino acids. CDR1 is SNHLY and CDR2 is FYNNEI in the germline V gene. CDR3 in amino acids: CASSLDGNTDTQYF. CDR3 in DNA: TGTGCCAGCAGTCTCGACGGGAACACAGATACGCAGTATTTT.

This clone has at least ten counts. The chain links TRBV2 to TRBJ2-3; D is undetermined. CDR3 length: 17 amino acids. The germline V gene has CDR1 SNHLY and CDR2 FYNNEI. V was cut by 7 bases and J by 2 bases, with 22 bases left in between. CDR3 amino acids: CASTFGMTSTNTDTQYF. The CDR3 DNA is TGTGCCAGCACCTTCGGAATGACATCTACAAACACAGATACGCAGTATTTT.